The T cell receptor (beta chain) under discussion was sequenced for a study of cytomegalovirus exposure and HLA in healthy donors. This CDR3 has 13 residues. CDR1 and CDR2 from the germline V gene are SGHTA and FQGNSA. Germline trimming cut 4 bases from V and 7 bases from J; bases unmatched to any gene: 5. The PCR was carried out with 60 Vbeta primers and 13 Jbeta primers. Sequencing used immunoSEQ multiplex PCR; TCRdb keeps in-frame clones, though not all of them. The sample includes 180,000 or so clones, 80% of them seen just once. Sequenced sample: PBMCs. J is TRBJ1-2 and V is TRBV7-2; 8 nucleotides match TRBD1. This sequence was found in a woman aged 25 to 39 in good health and CMV-seronegative. The CDR3 protein is CASSSWTGFGYTF. The DNA of the CDR3 is TGTGCCAGCAGCTCGTGGACAGGGTTTGGCTACACCTTC.